This TCR beta chain is from a study of CD4+ T cells in melanoma (dated by TCRdb to between 2022 and 2023). For the study in its entirety: The study examined neoantigen-specific CD4+ T cells in human melanoma. Here is what the overall study found, with its caveats: Diverse differentiation states were reported to be shown by neoantigen-specific CD4+ T cells in melanoma. The report described a correlation between neoantigen-specific CD4+ T cells and the function of CD8+ T cells, macrophages and B cells.

The germline V gene specifies ENHRY as CDR1 and SYGVKD as CDR2. From cysteine to phenylalanine, the CDR3 is 12 amino acids long. The DNA shown is the 36-base CDR3, in frame from base 1. The donors were melanoma patients. On this clone: What this receptor recognizes is not known. A read error may produce the germline difference seen at one junction end.

Receptors were amplified or captured by the immunoSEQ multiplex PCR assay. TCRdb re-hosts the immuneACCESS table, in-frame sequences only. Its copies lack some clones; in the studies checked, an unresolved V gene accounts for under half of them, and the cause for the rest is not known. In this sample the table shows roughly 10,000 clones, roughly two thirds of which occur a single time. Roughly 9.6% of the sample goes to the ten largest clones. This clonotype was obtained from a human donor with melanoma. The chain couples TRBV10-3 to TRBJ2-7; a confident D gene designation cannot be given. The sequenced sample was cells from a culture (not recorded whether cultured in vitro). The CDR3 has the sequence CASSADMGEQYF. The base sequence is TGTGCCAGCAGTGCCGACATGGGCGAGCAGTACTTC.